Below, 30 T cell receptor beta chains from the same sample are listed, as sequenced in a study of blood T cell repertoires in COVID-19. TCRdb's copy holds only in-frame clones and misses some; the assay was immunoSEQ multiplex PCR. The sample lists about 380,000 clones, about 90% occurring once. The specimen sequenced was peripheral blood. The receptors shown here come from a man aged 35-49 years with acute or convalescent COVID-19.

V is TRBV3-1 (or the pseudogene TRBV3-2) and J is TRBJ1-5; D not certain. CDR3 size: 13 residues. The germline V gene has CDR1 LGHDT and CDR2 YNNKEL (reference sequence). V was clipped by 3 bases and J by 5 bases, with 8 bases between them. For the CDR3, the DNA is TGTGCCAGCAGCCAGGCCGATTATCAGCCCCAGCATTTT. It yields the protein CASSQADYQPQHF.

This chain joins TRBV5-5 and TRBJ1-1; 7 bases align to TRBD1. Trimming took 7 bases from V and 4 from J; bases not matched to a gene: 10. CDR1 is SGHKS, CDR2 YYEKEE, per germline (reference sequence). CDR3 size: 14 residues. CDR3 DNA: TGTGCCAGCCACCCGACAGGGCGTCCCACTGAAGCTTTCTTT. Its translation is CASHPTGRPTEAFF. Supplemented by reference TRBV5-5 and TRBJ1-1, the full variable domain reads DAGVTQSPTHLIKTRGQQVTLRCSPISGHKSVSWYQQVLGQGPQFIFQYYEKEERGRGNFPDRFSARQFPNYSSELNVNALLLGDSALYLCASHPTGRPTEAFFGQGTRLTVV.

The gene calls are TRBV2 and TRBJ1-5; 9 bases are shared with TRBD1. The trim removed 6 bases at V and 5 bases at J, leaving 5 bases unmatched. CDR3 length: 14 residues. The germline V gene encodes CDR1 SNHLY and CDR2 FYNNEI. Written as DNA, the CDR3 is TGTGCCAGCAGGCAGACAGGGGGAGATCAGCCCCAGCATTTT. The encoded protein is CASRQTGGDQPQHF.

This clone has only one observation. V usage is TRBV5-6 and J usage is TRBJ1-1, with D possibly TRBD1 on 6 matching bases. Germline values: CDR1 SGHDT, CDR2 YYEEEE. The CDR3 covers 14 residues. V lost 2 bases and J 4 bases, leaving 12 bases between the germline ends. In DNA form, the CDR3 reads TGTGCCAGCAGCTTCAGGGGTCTCGGCACTGAAGCTTTCTTT. Encoded protein: CASSFRGLGTEAFF.

The rearrangement uses TRBV5-6 and TRBJ1-2; TRBD1 agrees at 10 bases. CDR3 size: 17 residues. With 0 bases clipped from V and 4 bases from J, the junction kept 9 bases outside the gene matches. Germline V CDR1 and CDR2: SGHDT, YYEEEE. CDR3 nucleotide sequence: TGTGCCAGCAGCTTGGGACAGGGGGCCTATAACCTCTATGGCTACACCTTC. Its protein is CASSLGQGAYNLYGYTF. Variable domain in full (rest from reference TRBV5-6 and TRBJ1-2): DAGVTQSPTHLIKTRGQQVTLRCSPKSGHDTVSWYQQALGQGPQFIFQYYEEEERQRGNFPDRFSGHQFPNYSSELNVNALLLGDSALYLCASSLGQGAYNLYGYTFGSGTRLTVV.

V gene TRBV29-1 combines with J gene TRBJ2-3, with D maybe TRBD2 (6 bases). Germline lookup yields CDR1 SQVTM and CDR2 ANQGSEA. The CDR3 consists of 14 residues. Trimming pared 3 bases from V and 2 bases from J, leaving 12 bases between. The CDR3 nucleotides read TGCAGCGTTGAGGGGGGAGAGGACACAGATACGCAGTATTTT. The encoded protein is CSVEGGEDTDTQYF.

Concerning this clone itself: Other DNA sequences in this specimen translate into the identical CDR3. The J gene is TRBJ1-5, the V gene TRBV27; D is unresolved. The CDR3 is made up of 14 amino acids. Deletions cut 3 bases from V and 2 bases from J, with 8 bases between. From germline, CDR1 is MNHEY and CDR2 SMNVEV (reference sequence). The DNA of the CDR3 is TGTGCCAGCAGTTTTGGTGGCCGCAATCAGCCCCAGCATTTT. The encoded protein is CASSFGGRNQPQHF.

The V and J genes are TRBV15 and TRBJ1-2, with TRBD1 matching over 8 bases. CDR1 and CDR2 (germline): LNHNV, YYDKDF (reference sequence). V shed 0 bases, J shed 4 bases, and the junction held 19 bases outside the gene matches. This CDR3 comprises 20 residues. CDR3 nucleotides: TGTGCCACCAGCAGAGATAAGGACGGGACAGGCAACTTAAAAGGCTATGGCTACACCTTC. Residues: CATSRDKDGTGNLKGYGYTF.

The chain employs TRBV5-4 and TRBJ1-1; D unresolved. Germline CDR1 and CDR2: SGHNT and YYREEE (reference sequence). With 5 bases removed from V and 1 base from J, the gap between germline ends came to 9 bases. The CDR3 is 13 residues long. CDR3 protein: CASRWERNTEAFF. The DNA of the CDR3 is TGTGCCAGCAGATGGGAGAGGAACACTGAAGCTTTCTTT. Looking up the rest from reference TRBV5-4 and TRBJ1-1 gives the full variable domain: ETGVTQSPTHLIKTRGQQVTLRCSSQSGHNTVSWYQQALGQGPQFIFQYYREEENGRGNFPPRFSGLQFPNYSSELNVNALELDDSALYLCASRWERNTEAFFGQGTRLTVV.

This rearrangement joins TRBV5-1 to TRBJ1-2; a possible D gene is TRBD1 (5 bases). V shed 5 bases and J shed 7 bases, with 15 bases lying between them. The CDR3 consists of 13 residues. From germline, CDR1 is SGHRS and CDR2 YFSETQ. The CDR3 sequence: CASSSPGKSGYTF. DNA for the CDR3: TGCGCCAGCAGTTCACCAGGGAAGTCTGGCTACACCTTC.

This clone appeared once. This rearrangement joins TRBV4-2 to TRBJ2-4; 10 bases are a match to TRBD2. Germline V gene lookup returns CDR1 LGHNA and CDR2 YNFKEQ. The CDR3 is 17 residues long. V trimming: 5 bases; J trimming: 0 bases; junction bases outside the gene matches: 7. The CDR3: CASSEFSGGVAKNIQYF. In nucleotides, the CDR3 is TGTGCCAGCAGCGAATTCAGCGGGGGGGTAGCCAAAAACATTCAGTACTTC.

The V and J genes are TRBV18 and TRBJ2-1; 10 nucleotides align to TRBD2. Per the germline V gene, CDR1 is KGHSH and CDR2 is LQKENI. The CDR3 runs 16 residues. With V trimmed by 1 base and J by 7 bases, 7 bases remained unmatched. The CDR3 loop reads CASSPLSGGARNEQFF. The CDR3 coding sequence is TGTGCCAGCTCACCACTAAGCGGGGGGGCAAGAAATGAGCAGTTCTTC.

V is TRBV5-1 and J is TRBJ2-5; 8 bases map to TRBD1. CDR3 length: 15 amino acids. V lost 4 bases to trimming and J lost 2 bases; unmatched junction nucleotides: 7. Germline loops: CDR1 SGHRS, CDR2 YFSETQ. The CDR3 loop reads CASSDGQGGQETQYF. The CDR3, as DNA: TGCGCCAGCAGCGATGGACAGGGCGGGCAAGAGACCCAGTACTTC.

The gene calls are TRBV28 and TRBJ1-4; D is ambiguous. The germline gives CDR1 MDHEN, CDR2 SYDVKM. CDR3 length: 16 residues. With 2 bases removed from V and 0 bases from J, the gap between germline ends came to 10 bases. The CDR3 nucleotides read TGTGCCAGCAGTTTAGGCGGGTATGCAACTAATGAAAAACTGTTTTTT. Amino acids: CASSLGGYATNEKLFF.

This clone came up once. The chain uses TRBV18 and TRBJ2-7, with 8 bases aligning to TRBD1. Germline lookup yields CDR1 KGHSH and CDR2 LQKENI. The J segment lost 1 base and the V segment lost 1 base, leaving 6 bases of the junction unmatched. The CDR3 is 16 amino acids. The CDR3 here is CASSPLLGQGSYEQYF. CDR3 sequence (DNA): TGTGCCAGCTCACCACTCTTAGGACAGGGTTCCTACGAGCAGTACTTC.

The chain uses TRBV27 and TRBJ1-4, with TRBD1 matching over 7 bases. CDR1 MNHEY and CDR2 SMNVEV come from the germline V gene (reference sequence). V shed 5 bases and J 2 bases; nucleotides not matched to a gene: 2. The CDR3 is made up of 14 amino acids. The CDR3 spells CASSDRDTNEKLFF. The CDR3 DNA reads as TGTGCCAGCAGTGACAGGGACACTAATGAAAAACTGTTTTTT.

The chain carries TRBV2 and TRBJ1-1; D is unclear. V was clipped by 2 bases and J by 5 bases, with 6 bases between them. This CDR3 has 12 amino acids. The V gene's germline CDR1 is SNHLY and CDR2 FYNNEI. This chain's CDR3 is CASSERRTEAFF. CDR3 coding DNA: TGTGCCAGCAGTGAACGGCGGACTGAAGCTTTCTTT. Full variable domain (remainder filled in from reference TRBV2 and TRBJ1-1): EPEVTQTPSHQVTQMGQEVILRCVPISNHLYFYWYRQILGQKVEFLVSFYNNEISEKSEIFDDQFSVERPDGSNFTLKIRSTKLEDSAMYFCASSERRTEAFFGQGTRLTVV.

V and J are TRBV14 and TRBJ2-5, with D possibly matching TRBD2 (6 bases). Per germline, CDR1 SGHDN and CDR2 FVKESK. Deletions cut 0 bases from V and 5 bases from J, with 19 bases between. The CDR3 is 17 residues long. CDR3 nucleotides: TGTGCCAGCAGCCAAGATGCTGTACTAGCATCGAGGGAGACCCAGTACTTC. Translating gives CASSQDAVLASRETQYF.

The rearrangement uses TRBV10-1 and TRBJ2-7; D is uncertain. Germline V gene lookup returns CDR1 WNHNN and CDR2 SYGVQD (reference sequence). V was cut by 1 base and J by 0 bases, with 13 bases left in between. This CDR3 spans 16 amino acids. The CDR3: CASSEYGKLLSYEQYF. CDR3 DNA: TGCGCCAGCAGTGAGTATGGTAAGTTACTCTCCTACGAGCAGTACTTC.

J is TRBJ2-7 and V is TRBV27; 7 nucleotides match TRBD1. Per the germline V gene, CDR1 is MNHEY and CDR2 is SMNVEV (reference sequence). V lost 6 bases to trimming and J lost 4 bases; unmatched junction nucleotides: 12. This CDR3 spans 15 amino acids. The CDR3 DNA reads as TGTGCCAGCAGAGATAGGGGACAGCCACTTTACGAGCAGTACTTC. Its protein product is CASRDRGQPLYEQYF.

The rearrangement joins TRBV27 to TRBJ1-5, with 8 positions matching TRBD1. The CDR3 sequence is 14 residues long. Germline CDR1 is MNHEY and CDR2 is SMNVEV (reference sequence). V gave up 6 bases and J gave up 4 bases; unmatched junction bases: 5. The CDR3: CASRQGQGNQPQHF. CDR3 bases: TGTGCCAGCAGACAAGGACAGGGTAATCAGCCCCAGCATTTT.

This chain joins TRBV6-2 or TRBV6-3 and TRBJ2-7; 9 bases fit TRBD2. The CDR3 consists of 15 residues. Germline lookup yields CDR1 MNHEY and CDR2 SVGEGT. The V gene end was trimmed by 5 bases and the J gene end by 2 bases; junction bases not matched to a gene: 7. CDR3 loop: CASSATSGTAYEQYF. CDR3 DNA: TGTGCCAGCAGTGCGACTAGCGGAACTGCCTACGAGCAGTACTTC.

This chain uses TRBV5-5 with TRBJ2-1; tentatively, D is TRBD1 (6 bases). This CDR3 has 16 residues. Germline V lookup: CDR1 SGHKS, CDR2 YYEKEE (reference sequence). The V gene lost 3 bases and the J gene lost 3 bases, with 16 bases spanning the gap. The CDR3 DNA sequence: TGTGCCAGCAGCTCTGGCTTGGGGGCCCTCTACAATGAGCAGTTCTTC. Amino acid sequence: CASSSGLGALYNEQFF. The full variable domain, in which reference TRBV5-5 and TRBJ2-1 provide the parts outside the CDR3, is DAGVTQSPTHLIKTRGQQVTLRCSPISGHKSVSWYQQVLGQGPQFIFQYYEKEERGRGNFPDRFSARQFPNYSSELNVNALLLGDSALYLCASSSGLGALYNEQFFGPGTRLTVL.

The CDR3, as DNA: TGTGCCAGCAGCCGGGGGAGCTCGGGAAACACCATATATTTT. Protein product: CASSRGSSGNTIYF. The rearrangement uses TRBV5-5 and TRBJ1-3, with TRBD1 as a possible D gene (5 bases). The CDR3 length is 14 residues. The germline CDR1 and CDR2 sequences are SGHKS and YYEKEE (reference sequence). Trimming pared 4 bases from V and 4 bases from J, leaving 12 bases between.

The chain joins TRBV6-2 or TRBV6-3 to TRBJ2-1, with D maybe TRBD1 (5 bases). Trimming removed 4 bases at V and 10 bases at J, with 20 bases between. The CDR3 has 15 residues. Germline lookup yields CDR1 MNHEY and CDR2 SVGEGT. In DNA form, the CDR3 reads TGTGCCAGCAGTTCGACAGCCACCACCATATCCGAGCAGTTCTTC. Its protein product is CASSSTATTISEQFF.

The rearrangement links TRBV6-6 to TRBJ1-1; TRBD1 might be the D (5 bases). The CDR3 extends over 14 amino acids. V was cut by 6 bases and J by 11 bases, with 22 bases left in between. CDR1 is MNHNY, CDR2 SVGAGI, per germline (reference sequence). The CDR3 DNA reads TGTGCCAGCAGCCTAGGGGAGGGTGGGAGTAGGGCTTTCTTT. Translated, it gives CASSLGEGGSRAFF.

The CDR3 region is CASSQDPPTSFVSYNEQFF. The CDR3 DNA sequence: TGTGCCAGCAGCCAAGACCCCCCTACTAGCTTCGTCTCCTACAATGAGCAGTTCTTC. V is TRBV3-1 (or the pseudogene TRBV3-2) and J is TRBJ2-1; tentatively, D is TRBD2 (6 bases). The V end was cut by 0 bases, the J end by 0 bases, with 18 bases between. This CDR3 is built from 19 residues. Germline V gives CDR1 LGHDT, CDR2 YNNKEL (reference sequence).

In the case of this clone: Other nucleotide sequences in the sample specify the same CDR3. The chain combines TRBV7-8 with TRBJ2-2, with D possibly being TRBD2 (5 bases). The V end lost 5 bases, the J end lost 1 base, and 11 bases lay between the germline ends. Germline CDR1 reads SGHVS; CDR2 reads FQNEAQ. This CDR3 has 15 amino acids. Written as DNA, the CDR3 is TGTGCCAGCAGCCCCCTGGCGGGGAACACCGGGGAGCTGTTTTTT. Translation: CASSPLAGNTGELFF.

This clone was picked up one time. The chain combines TRBV6-5 with TRBJ1-1, with D maybe TRBD1 (5 bases). Trimming removed 4 bases from V and 2 bases from J, with 14 bases in between. The CDR3 totals 15 residues. The germline V gene has CDR1 MNHEY and CDR2 SVGAGI. The CDR3 reads CASSWSGVLNTEAFF. In DNA, the CDR3 is TGTGCCAGCAGTTGGTCGGGGGTCCTAAACACTGAAGCTTTCTTT.

The genes are TRBV5-1 and TRBJ2-2, with D possibly being TRBD2 (5 bases). Germline V lookup: CDR1 SGHRS, CDR2 YFSETQ. The V gene lost 4 bases and the J gene lost 1 base, with 20 bases spanning the gap. The CDR3 covers 18 residues. The DNA of the CDR3 is TGCGCCAGCAGCCCACCTGGGAGACGGGAATTGAACACCGGGGAGCTGTTTTTT. Translation gives CASSPPGRRELNTGELFF.